This TCR beta chain was recovered during a study of identical twins. TCRdb recomputed calls from the 5' RACE reads with MiXCR, one row per CDR3 protein. This table holds over 250,000 distinct CDR3 sequences, roughly 9.7% found once. The data were also submitted as part of a second study, on yellow fever vaccine responses in identical twins. This second study notes: Twin vaccine T cell responses reportedly seemed partly convergent, partly personalized.

The sequence came from a woman in her late teens or twenties in good health. Sequencing was performed on CD8+ T cells sorted from blood.

DNA of the CDR3: TGTGCCAGCAGCCGCGACCTTGAGAGCGGGGAGCTGTTTTTT. Its protein is CASSRDLESGELFF. The chain employs TRBV6-2 or TRBV6-3 and TRBJ2-2, with D unresolved. The germline V gene encodes CDR1 MNHEY and CDR2 SVGEGT. This CDR3 has 14 residues. Trimming left V 6 bases short and J 7 bases short, with 15 bases between.